Following are 4 T cell receptor beta chains from one sample sequenced in a study of blood T cell repertoires in COVID-19. Method: immunoSEQ multiplex PCR; TCRdb's copy keeps in-frame clones and lacks some. The sample shows over 150,000 clones, roughly 85% of them seen only once. Sequences were obtained from peripheral blood. The receptors come from a woman over 75 with active or convalescent COVID-19.

J is TRBJ1-2 and V is TRBV6-5; a weak D match, TRBD1 (5 bases). Germline assignment: CDR1 MNHEY and CDR2 SVGAGI. This CDR3 region has 15 residues. V gave up 6 bases and J gave up 5 bases, with 19 bases separating them. The CDR3 spells CASRGWGVIKYGYTF. In DNA form, the CDR3 reads TGTGCCAGCAGAGGTTGGGGGGTCATTAAGTATGGCTACACCTTC.

The V and J genes are TRBV7-8 and TRBJ1-4; D is uncertain. The CDR3 extends over 12 amino acids. V dropped 2 bases and J dropped 7 bases, with 5 bases sitting between them. Germline V gives CDR1 SGHVS, CDR2 FQNEAQ. CDR3 DNA sequence: TGTGCCAGCAGCTTAAGAGGTGAAAAACTGTTTTTT. Translation: CASSLRGEKLFF.

This clone was picked up one time. The CDR3 spells CASSKGDNRNYGYTF. The CDR3 DNA sequence: TGTGCCAGCAGCAAAGGGGACAACCGGAACTATGGCTACACCTTC. The chain carries TRBV9 and TRBJ1-2; perhaps TRBD1 as D (6 bases). V lost 4 bases and J 2 bases, leaving 15 bases between the germline ends. CDR3 length: 15 amino acids. Germline V gene data show CDR1 as SGDLS and CDR2 as YYNGEE.

The J gene is TRBJ2-1, the V gene TRBV3-1 (or the pseudogene TRBV3-2), with 7 bases fitting TRBD2. J lost 5 bases, V lost 0 bases, and 4 bases had no gene match. Germline values: CDR1 LGHDT, CDR2 YNNKEL (reference sequence). This CDR3 has 15 amino acids. Here the CDR3 reads CASSQDRLANNEQFF. As DNA, the CDR3 is TGTGCCAGCAGCCAAGATCGACTAGCAAACAATGAGCAGTTCTTC.